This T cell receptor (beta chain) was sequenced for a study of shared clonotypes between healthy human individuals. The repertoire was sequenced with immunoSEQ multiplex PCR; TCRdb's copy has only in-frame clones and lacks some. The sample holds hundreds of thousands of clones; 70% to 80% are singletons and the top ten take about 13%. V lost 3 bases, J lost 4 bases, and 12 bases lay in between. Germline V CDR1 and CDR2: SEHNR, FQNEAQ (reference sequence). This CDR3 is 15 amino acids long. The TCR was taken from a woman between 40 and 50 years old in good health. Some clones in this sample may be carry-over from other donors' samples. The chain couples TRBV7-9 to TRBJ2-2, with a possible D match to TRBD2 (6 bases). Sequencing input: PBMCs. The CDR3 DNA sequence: TGTGCCAGCAGCTTTTCCGCGGGGTTCACCGGGGAGCTGTTTTTT. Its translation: CASSFSAGFTGELFF.